The T cell receptor beta chain under discussion was sequenced for a study of T-cell reconstitution after alpha-beta-depleted transplantation in children. General observations from the study: Some patients' high day-60 TCRbeta diversity was attributed to recipient cells surviving conditioning. About two months after transplant, alpha-beta T cells reportedly came from several hundred expanded graft clones. T-cell counts and diversity at one year post-transplant came mainly from newly produced T cells.

For this clonotype: The antigen is not known.

Germline V gene data show CDR1 as SNHLY and CDR2 as FYNNEI. The ends were cut back, 6 bases at V and 4 bases at J, with 14 bases in the middle. This CDR3 is 14 amino acids long. It was with unique molecular identifiers that the TCRbeta library was prepared. One entry per CDR3 protein results from TCRdb running MiXCR on the PCR reads. Among approximately 630,000 distinct CDR3 sequences listed, roughly 13% were seen once. This TCR came from a girl aged 2 to 10 with congenital amegakaryocytic thrombocytopenia, due to receive a stem cell transplant. The sequences come from PBMCs, collected before TCRalphabeta/CD19-depleted stem cell transplant. The rearrangement links TRBV2 to TRBJ2-3; D remains ambiguous. DNA of the CDR3: TGTGCCAGCAGCTGGTCGGGTAGGGCAGATACGCAGTATTTT. Translating gives CASSWSGRADTQYF.